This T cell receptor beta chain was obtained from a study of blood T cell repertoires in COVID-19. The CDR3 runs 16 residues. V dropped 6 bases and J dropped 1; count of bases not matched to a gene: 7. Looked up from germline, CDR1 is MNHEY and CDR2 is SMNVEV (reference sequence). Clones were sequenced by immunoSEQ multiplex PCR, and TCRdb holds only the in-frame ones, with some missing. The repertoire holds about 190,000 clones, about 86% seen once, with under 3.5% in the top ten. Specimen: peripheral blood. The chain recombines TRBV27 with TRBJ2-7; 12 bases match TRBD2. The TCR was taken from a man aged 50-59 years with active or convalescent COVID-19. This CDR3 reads CASSWRTSGASYEQYF. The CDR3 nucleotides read TGTGCCAGCAGCTGGAGGACTAGCGGGGCATCCTACGAGCAGTACTTC.